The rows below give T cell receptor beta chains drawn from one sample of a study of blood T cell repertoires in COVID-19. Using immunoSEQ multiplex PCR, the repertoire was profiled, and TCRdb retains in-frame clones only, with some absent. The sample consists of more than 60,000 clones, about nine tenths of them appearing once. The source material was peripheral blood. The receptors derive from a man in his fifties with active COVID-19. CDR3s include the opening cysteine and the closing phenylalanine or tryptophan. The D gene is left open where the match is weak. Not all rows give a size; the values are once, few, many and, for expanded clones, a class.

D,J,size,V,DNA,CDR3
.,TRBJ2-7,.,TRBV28,TGTGCCAGCAGTCCACCCCGTCGGGGGTCCTACGAGCAGTACTTC,CASSPPRRGSYEQYF
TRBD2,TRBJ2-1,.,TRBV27,TGTGCCGTCCTTTCCGGGACTAGCGGGAGAGGTAGGGAGCAGTTCTTC,CAVLSGTSGRGREQFF
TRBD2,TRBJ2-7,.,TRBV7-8,TGTGCCAGCAGCTTCTCTACGAACCGACTAGCGGGAGATGAGCAGTACTTC,CASSFSTNRLAGDEQYF
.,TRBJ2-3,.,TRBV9,TGTGCCAGCAGCGTAGCCCCGGCGGGGGCTAGCACAGATACGCAGTATTTT,CASSVAPAGASTDTQYF
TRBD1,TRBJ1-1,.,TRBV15,TGTGCCACCAGCAGACATACCTCGGACAGGTCTTCTGGGGCTTTCTTT,CATSRHTSDRSSGAFF
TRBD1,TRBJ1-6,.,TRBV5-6,TGTGCCAGCAGCACAACAGGGGCGTCCTATAATTCACCCCTCCACTTT,CASSTTGASYNSPLHF
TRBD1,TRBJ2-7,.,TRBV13,TGTGCCAGCAGCTTAGCGCTACCGGGACAGGGACGCGAGCCTAGCTCCTACGAGCAGTACTTC,CASSLALPGQGREPSSYEQYF
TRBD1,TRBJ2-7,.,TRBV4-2,TGTGCCAGCAGCCAGGGTCGGACAGGGCCGTACGAGCAGTACTTC,CASSQGRTGPYEQYF
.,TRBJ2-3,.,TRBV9,TGTGCCAGCAGCGCCACCGACTACAGGGGAGGTGGAGATACGCAGTATTTT,CASSATDYRGGGDTQYF
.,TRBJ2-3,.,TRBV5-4,TGTGCCAGCAGCTTGAGGTCGGGGGGCCGGACGGATACGCAGTATTTT,CASSLRSGGRTDTQYF
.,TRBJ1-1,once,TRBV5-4,TGTGCCAGCAGCTTGGGTCGGTTCTTCCAGGGATTGGGTTCAGACACTGAAGCTTTCTTT,CASSLGRFFQGLGSDTEAFF
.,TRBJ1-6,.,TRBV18,TGTGCCAGCTCACCAGGCAGTTATAATTCACCCCTCCACTTT,CASSPGSYNSPLHF
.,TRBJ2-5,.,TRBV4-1,TGCGCCAGCAGCCTAGGTGGGGGACAACAAGAGACCCAGTACTTC,CASSLGGGQQETQYF
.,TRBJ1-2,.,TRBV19,TGTGCCAGTAGTGAACAGGGCTATGGCTACACCTTC,CASSEQGYGYTF
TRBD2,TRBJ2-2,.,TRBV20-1,TGCAGTGCTAGTCGGGGACTACCCGGGGAGCTGTTTTTT,CSASRGLPGELFF
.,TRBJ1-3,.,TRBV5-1,TGCGCCAGCAGCCCGGAGGGAGCTGGAAACACCATATATTTT,CASSPEGAGNTIYF
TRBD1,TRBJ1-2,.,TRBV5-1,TGCGCCAGCAGCTCGTTGACAGGGGGCGCGATACATGGCTACACCTTC,CASSSLTGGAIHGYTF
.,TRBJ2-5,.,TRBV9,TGTGCCAGCAGCGACCTAGGCGCTCAAGAGACCCAGTACTTC,CASSDLGAQETQYF
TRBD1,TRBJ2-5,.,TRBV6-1,TGTGCCAGCAGTGAGGGACAGGGGAAGACCCAGTACTTC,CASSEGQGKTQYF
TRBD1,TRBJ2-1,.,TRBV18,TGTGCCAGCTCACCACTGACCAGAACCGGGACAGGGGCCAATGAGCAGTTCTTC,CASSPLTRTGTGANEQFF
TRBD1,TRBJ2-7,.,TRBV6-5,TGTGCCAGCGGGAGCACAGGGGGTGAAGCGTACGAGCAGTACTTC,CASGSTGGEAYEQYF
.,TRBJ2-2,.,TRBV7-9,TGTGCCAGCAGGCAAATCACAGGAAACCCGAACACCGGGGAGCTGTTTTTT,CASRQITGNPNTGELFF
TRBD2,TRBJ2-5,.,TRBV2,TGTGCCAGCATGGTGACTAGCGGGAGATCGATAGAGACCCAGTACTTC,CASMVTSGRSIETQYF
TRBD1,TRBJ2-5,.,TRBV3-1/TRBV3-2,TGTGCCAGCTCGGGACAGAAGTACCAAGAGACCCAGTACTTC,CASSGQKYQETQYF
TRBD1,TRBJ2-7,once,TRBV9,TGTGCCAGCAGCGCGGTAAACGAGGGGGCCGAGCAGTACTTC,CASSAVNEGAEQYF
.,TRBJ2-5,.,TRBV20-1,TGCAGTGCTAGTATGGGCAGGGGATTCCAAGAGACCCAGTACTTC,CSASMGRGFQETQYF
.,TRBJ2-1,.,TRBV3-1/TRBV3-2,TGTGCCAGCAGCCAAGTGGAGGGGGCACAGGTCTTC,CASSQVEGAQVF
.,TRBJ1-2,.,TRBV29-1,TGCAGCGTTGCCCAAGGGGAAGGATATGGCTACACCTTC,CSVAQGEGYGYTF
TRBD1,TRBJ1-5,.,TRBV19,TGTGCCAGTAGTTTCCTGGACAGGTCCCATCAGCCCCAGCATTTT,CASSFLDRSHQPQHF
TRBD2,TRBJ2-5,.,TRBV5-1,TGCGCCAGCAGCCCTGGACTAGCGGGGGGGCAAGAGACCCAGTACTTC,CASSPGLAGGQETQYF
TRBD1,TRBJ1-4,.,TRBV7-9,TGTGCCAGCAGCTTCGGGGACAGAGCCAGAAATGAAAAACTGTTTTTT,CASSFGDRARNEKLFF
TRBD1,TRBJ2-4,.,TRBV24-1,TGTGCCACCAGTGACTCCAAACCCGGGACAGCCGAAAACATTCAGTACTTC,CATSDSKPGTAENIQYF
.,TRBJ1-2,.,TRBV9,TGTGCCAGCAGCGTAGGCAGGGACTATGGCTACACCTTC,CASSVGRDYGYTF
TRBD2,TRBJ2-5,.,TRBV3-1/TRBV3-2,TGTGCCAGCAGCCCTACAAGCGGGAACCAAGAGACCCAGTACTTC,CASSPTSGNQETQYF
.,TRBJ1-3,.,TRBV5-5,TGTGCCAGCAGCTTGGGCGACACAACCTTCTCTGGAAACACCATATATTTT,CASSLGDTTFSGNTIYF